The 30 T cell receptor beta chains presented below share a single source sample, sequenced in a study of cytomegalovirus exposure and HLA in healthy donors. The PCR used 60 Vbeta and 13 Jbeta primers. The data were produced by immunoSEQ multiplex PCR, yet TCRdb's version contains in-frame clones alone and is incomplete. Among more than 95,000 clones, around three quarters were seen once, and the ten largest hold 9.5% to 15%. Input material: PBMCs. The origin of the receptors is a woman between 40 and 50 years old in good health and CMV-seropositive.

This chain uses TRBV15 with TRBJ1-1; D not certain. CDR1 is LNHNV, CDR2 YYDKDF, per germline (reference sequence). Trimming took 0 bases from V and 4 from J, leaving 12 bases between them. This CDR3 is built from 15 residues. CDR3 DNA sequence: TGTGCCACCAGCAGAGACCGTGGGCAAAGCACTGAAGCTTTCTTT. Its translation: CATSRDRGQSTEAFF. The full variable domain, in which reference TRBV15 and TRBJ1-1 provide the parts outside the CDR3, is DAMVIQNPRYQVTQFGKPVTLSCSQTLNHNVMYWYQQKSSQAPKLLFHYYDKDFNNEADTPDNFQSRRPNTSFCFLDIRSPGLGDTAMYLCATSRDRGQSTEAFFGQGTRLTVV.

The chain carries TRBV20-1 and TRBJ1-2; D is ambiguous. V lost 3 bases to trimming and J lost 6 bases, with 5 bases between them. Germline lookup yields CDR1 DFQATT and CDR2 SNEGSKA (reference sequence). The CDR3 consists of 10 residues. The CDR3 sequence is CSASYNGYTF. CDR3 nucleotide sequence: TGCAGTGCTAGTTATAATGGCTACACCTTC.

V gene TRBV6-1 combines with J gene TRBJ1-2; D is possibly TRBD1 (6 bases). Germline V lookup: CDR1 MNHNS, CDR2 SASEGT. Trimming pared 8 bases from V and 1 base from J, leaving 11 bases between. The CDR3 has 13 residues. The CDR3 nucleotides are TGTGCCAGCGGACAGACTATTAACTATGGCTACACCTTC. As protein: CASGQTINYGYTF.

V and J are TRBV19 and TRBJ2-5, with 8 bases aligning to TRBD2. Germline CDR1 LNHDA, CDR2 SQIVND (reference sequence). There are 14 residues in the CDR3. J lost 3 bases, V lost 4 bases, and 4 bases had no gene match. CDR3 protein: CASSKTSGKETQYF. The DNA for the CDR3 is TGTGCCAGTAGTAAAACTAGCGGAAAAGAGACCCAGTACTTC. The full variable domain, in which reference TRBV19 and TRBJ2-5 provide the parts outside the CDR3, is DGGITQSPKYLFRKEGQNVTLSCEQNLNHDAMYWYRQDPGQGLRLIYYSQIVNDFQKGDIAEGYSVSREKKESFPLTVTSAQKNPTAFYLCASSKTSGKETQYFGPGTRLLVL.

The CDR3 sequence: CASSSNGGLSGNTIYF. The DNA of the CDR3 is TGTGCCAGCAGCTCAAATGGGGGCCTATCTGGAAACACCATATATTTT. The gene calls are TRBV11-2 and TRBJ1-3; tentatively, D is TRBD1 (6 bases). Germline V gene lookup returns CDR1 SGHAT and CDR2 FQNNGV. The germline V and J ends were trimmed by 4 bases and 1 base, with 14 bases remaining between them. There are 16 residues in the CDR3. Using reference TRBV11-2 and TRBJ1-3 for the parts outside the CDR3, the full variable domain is EAGVAQSPRYKIIEKRQSVAFWCNPISGHATLYWYQQILGQGPKLLIQFQNNGVVDDSQLPKDRFSAERLKGVDSTLKIQPAKLEDSAVYLCASSSNGGLSGNTIYFGEGSWLTVV.

The chain uses TRBV4-1 and TRBJ2-5; 11 bases map to TRBD2. CDR3 length: 19 amino acids. Germline loops: CDR1 MGHRA, CDR2 YSYEKL. V was clipped by 0 bases and J by 4 bases; unmatched bases: 13. CDR3 sequence: CASSQEASGRNRGRETQYF. The CDR3 DNA sequence: TGCGCCAGCAGCCAAGAAGCTAGCGGGAGGAATCGAGGTAGAGAGACCCAGTACTTC.

This chain links TRBV29-1 with TRBJ1-1, with D hard to call. From germline, CDR1 is SQVTM and CDR2 ANQGSEA. The ends were cut back, 7 bases at V and 8 bases at J, with 5 bases in the middle. The CDR3 is 8 residues long. The CDR3 region is CSAGEAFF. The CDR3, as DNA: TGCAGCGCGGGGGAAGCTTTCTTT.

The chain has TRBV15 and TRBJ2-7; 8 nucleotides agree with TRBD1. Germline V gene data show CDR1 as LNHNV and CDR2 as YYDKDF (reference sequence). V dropped 6 bases and J dropped 2; count of bases not matched to a gene: 3. The CDR3 loop spans 13 amino acids. The CDR3 region is CATRGQATYEQYF. The CDR3, as DNA: TGTGCCACCAGGGGACAGGCTACCTACGAGCAGTACTTC.

The rearrangement uses TRBV13 and TRBJ2-5, with a tentative D call TRBD2 (6 bases). V was trimmed by 6 bases and J by 2 bases, leaving 10 bases between them. Germline lookup yields CDR1 PRHDT and CDR2 FYEKMQ (reference sequence). This CDR3 is 13 amino acids long. The DNA for the CDR3 is TGTGCCAGCAGGGCCCGGGAGCAAGAGACCCAGTACTTC. It is translated as CASRAREQETQYF.

J is TRBJ2-2 and V is TRBV4-1, with D possibly TRBD1 on 5 matching bases. V was trimmed by 1 base and J by 1 base, leaving 7 bases between them. The CDR3 covers 15 residues. Germline V CDR1 and CDR2: MGHRA, YSYEKL. The CDR3 here is CASSQADRNTGELFF. In DNA, the CDR3 is TGCGCCAGCAGCCAAGCTGACAGGAACACCGGGGAGCTGTTTTTT.

V is TRBV25-1 and J is TRBJ1-4, with D uncertain. Germline V gene data show CDR1 as MGHDK and CDR2 as SYGVNS. This CDR3 is built from 15 residues. The ends were cut back, 3 bases at V and 4 bases at J, with 12 bases in the middle. CDR3 sequence: CASSDRRQFNEKLFF. The DNA of the CDR3 is TGTGCCAGCAGTGATAGGCGGCAGTTTAATGAAAAACTGTTTTTT.

The V and J genes are TRBV9 and TRBJ2-3, with D perhaps matching TRBD1 (5 bases). This CDR3 comprises 15 residues. Germline V gene data show CDR1 as SGDLS and CDR2 as YYNGEE. Trimming stripped 0 bases from V and 4 bases from J, with 12 bases between. The chain's CDR3 is CASSVGGSPPDTQYF. Here the CDR3 DNA reads TGTGCCAGCAGCGTAGGGGGCTCCCCCCCAGATACGCAGTATTTT.

This rearrangement joins TRBV6-1 to TRBJ2-5; 7 bases match TRBD2. The CDR3 runs to 13 residues. The germline V gene has CDR1 MNHNS and CDR2 SASEGT. Trimming cost V 6 bases and J 5 bases; bases outside gene matches: 6. CDR3 sequence reads: CASSFSGGETQYF. The DNA of the CDR3 is TGTGCCAGCAGCTTTTCCGGGGGGGAGACCCAGTACTTC.

The V and J genes are TRBV29-1 and TRBJ2-7, with D tentatively TRBD1 (5 bases). The CDR3 spans 13 residues. The V and J ends lost 2 bases and 2 bases respectively, with 10 bases between them. Per germline, CDR1 SQVTM and CDR2 ANQGSEA. The CDR3 loop is CSVESDMTYEQYF. In nucleotides, the CDR3 is TGCAGCGTTGAATCGGACATGACCTACGAGCAGTACTTC.

The chain joins TRBV6-5 to TRBJ2-7; TRBD2 might be the D (6 bases). Germline CDR1 is MNHEY and CDR2 is SVGAGI. The CDR3 runs to 14 residues. V shed 0 bases and J shed 0 bases, with 6 bases lying between them. CDR3 bases: TGTGCCAGCAGTTACTCGGGGGGCTCCTACGAGCAGTACTTC. Its protein product is CASSYSGGSYEQYF.

V is TRBV5-4 and J is TRBJ1-6; maybe TRBD1 (6 bases). Trimming took off 4 bases at V and 8 bases at J, with 22 bases between the two ends. Germline V gene data show CDR1 as SGHNT and CDR2 as YYREEE (reference sequence). This CDR3 region has 17 residues. The CDR3 loop is CASSPGPYRVADSPLHF. The CDR3 DNA reads as TGTGCCAGCAGCCCGGGCCCATACAGGGTGGCGGATTCACCCCTCCACTTT.

V is TRBV27 and J is TRBJ1-4; 8 positions match TRBD1. Germline V gene data show CDR1 as MNHEY and CDR2 as SMNVEV (reference sequence). The CDR3 length is 17 residues. Trimming took 3 bases from V and 5 from J; bases not matched to a gene: 11. Written as DNA, the CDR3 is TGTGCCAGCAGTTTCTTACAATCACAGGGGGAGAATGAAAAACTGTTTTTT. Translated: CASSFLQSQGENEKLFF.

The rearrangement links TRBV18 to TRBJ2-7; 9 bases align to TRBD1. V dropped 6 bases and J dropped 5; count of bases not matched to a gene: 8. The CDR3 contains 14 residues. The germline V gene encodes CDR1 KGHSH and CDR2 LQKENI. The CDR3 reads CASSMDRGGNEQYF. CDR3 DNA sequence: TGTGCCAGCTCGATGGACAGGGGAGGGAACGAGCAGTACTTC. Full variable domain (rest looked up from reference TRBV18 and TRBJ2-7): NAGVMQNPRHLVRRRGQEARLRCSPMKGHSHVYWYRQLPEEGLKFMVYLQKENIIDESGMPKERFSAEFPKEGPSILRIQQVVRGDSAAYFCASSMDRGGNEQYFGPGTRLTVT.

This clone was seen ten or more times. The rearrangement uses TRBV27 and TRBJ2-5; 11 nucleotides align to TRBD2. Looked up from germline, CDR1 is MNHEY and CDR2 is SMNVEV (reference sequence). V was clipped by 7 bases and J by 3 bases; unmatched bases: 7. This CDR3 has 15 amino acids. The chain's CDR3 is CASKWLAGGEETQYF. CDR3 nucleotide sequence: TGTGCCAGCAAATGGCTAGCGGGAGGAGAAGAGACCCAGTACTTC.

The chain uses TRBV7-9 and TRBJ2-7; the match to TRBD1 covers 7 bases. This CDR3 is built from 14 residues. Looked up from germline, CDR1 is SEHNR and CDR2 is FQNEAQ (reference sequence). With V trimmed by 4 bases and J by 5 bases, 8 bases remained unmatched. CDR3 DNA: TGTGCCAGCAGCTCCCGTATAGGGGGCGACGAGCAGTACTTC. Translating it yields CASSSRIGGDEQYF.

V usage is TRBV5-1 and J usage is TRBJ1-4, with 12 positions matching TRBD1. The J segment lost 8 bases and the V segment lost 0 bases, leaving 2 bases of the junction unmatched. This CDR3 spans 15 amino acids. The germline V gene encodes CDR1 SGHRS and CDR2 YFSETQ. This CDR3 is CASSLGDRGREKLFF. CDR3 DNA: TGCGCCAGCAGCTTGGGGGACAGGGGGCGAGAAAAACTGTTTTTT.

About this clone: The DNA is omitted, as the CDR3 cannot be located on it reliably, and the CDR3 follows TCRdb's listing. This chain's CDR3 is CSSSFLWFLRDTLNTEAFF. This chain links TRBV7-9 with TRBJ1-1; TRBD1 is taken as the D call from the table, unchecked against the DNA. The CDR3 is 19 amino acids in total, end residues counted. Per the germline V gene, CDR1 is SEHNR and CDR2 is FQNEAQ (reference sequence).

V usage is TRBV5-6 and J usage is TRBJ1-2; D gene ambiguous. The CDR3 is 13 residues long. Deletions cut 0 bases from V and 8 bases from J, with 11 bases between. The germline gives CDR1 SGHDT, CDR2 YYEEEE. The CDR3 sequence is CASSLAGGGGYTF. The CDR3 DNA is TGTGCCAGCAGCTTGGCCGGCGGAGGAGGCTACACCTTC.

This clone is a singleton in its sample. CDR3 DNA sequence: TGTGCCAGTAGTTCCCTTGCGGGAGGGACCAACGAGCAGTACTTC. Amino acids: CASSSLAGGTNEQYF. The chain carries TRBV19 and TRBJ2-7, with 9 bases identical to TRBD2. V lost 5 bases and J lost 5; bases outside the gene matches: 10. Germline values: CDR1 LNHDA, CDR2 SQIVND (reference sequence). The CDR3 has 15 amino acids.

This chain joins TRBV18 and TRBJ2-7, with 9 nucleotides matching TRBD1. Germline V gives CDR1 KGHSH, CDR2 LQKENI. This CDR3 region has 15 residues. Trimming removed 3 bases from V and 3 bases from J; junction bases left unmatched: 6. The CDR3: CASSPTGTGFYEQYF. CDR3 sequence (DNA): TGTGCCAGCTCACCTACCGGGACAGGGTTCTACGAGCAGTACTTC.

The chain uses TRBV27 and TRBJ1-2, with unresolved D. The length of the CDR3 is 15 residues. V lost 4 bases to trimming and J lost 6 bases, with 18 bases between them. Per the germline V gene, CDR1 is MNHEY and CDR2 is SMNVEV (reference sequence). The CDR3 loop is CASSSWTPFQHGYTF. The DNA of the CDR3 is TGTGCCAGCAGTTCCTGGACTCCCTTCCAACATGGCTACACCTTC.

In DNA form, the CDR3 reads TGCGCCAGCAGCTCCTCGGGACAGAGGAACACTGAAGCTTTCTTT. This gives the protein CASSSSGQRNTEAFF. The rearrangement joins TRBV5-1 to TRBJ1-1, with TRBD1 matching over 7 bases. With V trimmed by 3 bases and J by 1 base, 6 bases remained unmatched. The germline V gene encodes CDR1 SGHRS and CDR2 YFSETQ. This CDR3 is built from 15 residues.

J is TRBJ2-1 and V is TRBV19; 13 nucleotides match TRBD2. V dropped 7 bases and J dropped 16; count of bases not matched to a gene: 10. This CDR3 region has 13 residues. The germline V gene encodes CDR1 LNHDA and CDR2 SQIVND (reference sequence). CDR3 residues: CASTEGLAGVPFF. The DNA of the CDR3 is TGTGCCAGTACCGAAGGACTAGCGGGAGTCCCCTTCTTC.

The rearrangement links TRBV4-1 to TRBJ2-7, with 11 bases that match TRBD1. Germline loops: CDR1 MGHRA, CDR2 YSYEKL. Losses at the gene ends were 1 base for V and 4 bases for J; bases not matched to a gene: 6. CDR3 length equals 16 residues. CDR3 residues: CASSQVLGTGGYEQYF. The CDR3 region has the DNA TGCGCCAGCAGCCAAGTGCTGGGGACAGGGGGTTACGAGCAGTACTTC.

The V gene is TRBV7-8, the J gene TRBJ2-3; tentatively, D is TRBD1 (6 bases). The CDR3 loop spans 16 amino acids. V lost 5 bases and J 5 bases, leaving 20 bases between the germline ends. Germline assignment: CDR1 SGHVS and CDR2 FQNEAQ. The CDR3 DNA sequence: TGTGCCAGCAGCCAAACCAGTACAGGGTGGCGAGATACGCAGTATTTT. Residues: CASSQTSTGWRDTQYF.